The following is a T cell receptor (beta chain) sequence with its context. Its cognate antigen has yet to be identified. The sample originates from a study of T cells expressing NK-cell markers (TCRdb year 2020). For context, the study as a whole: TCR beta-chain repertoires were profiled in sorted CD3+CD56+NKG2C+, CD3+CD56+NKG2C- and CD3+CD56-NKG2C+ T-cell subsets from several donors. Of the eight sequenced donors, seven were found to be HCMV-seropositive and one was found to be HCMV-seronegative. All eight donors whose samples were sequenced were randomly selected healthy volunteers, three of them men and five women. Sequencing of the libraries produced 2 x 150 bp reads on Illumina HiSeq 2000/2500, MiSeq or NextSeq. Study-level results and caveats: Those dominant clonotypes were again the most abundant among CD3+CD56-NKG2C+ cells in a handful of donors, at about 25-60.1%. In several donors, the dominant CD3+CD56+NKG2C+ clonotypes were found to rank among the top 10 CD8+ clonotypes and to make up 1.0-7.0% of CD8+ T cells. It remained unclear whether the expanded NKG2C-expressing T cell clones were specific for HCMV antigens.

To determine HCMV serostatus, a commercial ELISA kit was used to detect HCMV-specific IgG in serum. Peripheral blood mononuclear cells were isolated from blood by Ficoll density gradient centrifugation. Sequencing relied on an Illumina HiSeq 2000. The TCR beta cDNA libraries were made using 5'RACE template switching, a step that added both a universal primer site and unique molecular identifiers. Priming for cDNA synthesis came from the TCR beta constant segment, and two successive PCR amplification steps followed. The authors processed their data as follows. MIGEC handled demultiplexing of the reads and grouping by UMI, while MiTCR was used to assemble and quantify clonotypes. To remove erroneous sequences, TCR cDNA sequences were retained only when supported by two or more reads. The tcR package was used for downstream repertoire analysis, and clonotypes were matched between fractions using CDR3 nucleotide sequence together with V segment. VDJmatch was used to annotate antigen specificity against VDJdb, with one amino acid substitution in CDR3 permitted. TCRdb reprocessed the reads, so every CDR3 protein sequence counts as one entry and DNA is not shown. TCRdb, not the original authors, processed these V and J calls. The sample's table lists a count of 300,000 to 450,000 distinct CDR3 sequences. The ten largest account for roughly 5.4% of the sample.

Inclusive of the bounding cysteine and phenylalanine, the CDR3 is 15 residues long. The record lacks a DNA sequence. The germline V gene sets CDR1 to MGHRA and CDR2 to YSYEKL. This receptor chain uses TRBV4-1 and TRBJ1-1. The sequenced material came from blood T cells: a sorted CD56 or NKG2C T cell subset, CD4+ or CD8+ T cells, or bulk PBMC T cells (not recorded which). This TCR derives from a man aged 18 to 69 in good health. This receptor has the CDR3 CASSQDEHTNTEAFF.